The TCR beta chain described here comes from a study of T cell repertoires in cytomegalovirus infection (dated by TCRdb to about 2019). As for the study more broadly: Donor HLA type was relevant to the analysis, because carriage of CMV infection together with the matching HLA type was indicated by public TCR beta signatures. Paper-wide results and their limitations: The ex vivo response was dominated by HLA-C-restricted CMV-specific TCR beta clonotypes, and the single most frequent clonotype in two of eight donors was supplied by these HLA-C-restricted clonotypes. Carriers of CMV infection plus the relevant HLA type were discriminated by the cumulative frequency of public TCR beta family members in the study cohort and in an independent 352-donor cohort.

This clonotype was counted at least ten times. Its antigen remains undetermined. The input lacks base qualities; no much larger clone sits a single base away. Sequencing instrument: Illumina HiSeq 1500. TCRdb reworked the public reads: Q25 trimming with fastp, MiXCR clone assembly, productive beta chains retained. A single entry per CDR3 protein holds the most common genes and DNA from its merged rows. This sample is represented by some 300,000 distinct CDR3 sequences; around a sixth of them were singletons. The top ten hold around 13% of the sample. Compared with germline, V lacks 5 bases and J lacks 5 bases; bases without a gene match: 12. The CDR3, cysteine through phenylalanine, is 16 amino acids long. Of the read, only the CDR3 DNA is kept; its 48 bases are in frame from base 1.

The sample was PBMCs. The sequence joins TRBV12-3 or TRBV12-4 to TRBJ2-3; the junction holds 8 bases that match TRBD1. This clonotype was sampled from a human donor in good health (CMV status not recorded). Some clones in this sample may be carry-over from other donors' samples. The nucleotide sequence reads as follows: TGTGCCAGCAGTCAACAACAGGGGGGTACGGGAGATACGCAGTATTTT. It is translated as CASSQQQGGTGDTQYF.